The next 28 T cell receptor beta chains were all read from a single sample in a study of blood T cell repertoires in COVID-19. Sequencing was performed with immunoSEQ multiplex PCR; in TCRdb, only in-frame clones are kept and a portion is missing. The sample contains 250,000 to 300,000 clones, 87% of which appear only once. Sequencing was performed on peripheral blood. The receptors come from a woman aged 40 to 55 who had recovered from COVID-19.

The chain recombines TRBV6-6 with TRBJ1-3; D unresolved. The CDR3 is 12 amino acids. The V gene's germline CDR1 is MNHNY and CDR2 SVGAGI (reference sequence). V dropped 9 bases and J dropped 2 bases, with 8 bases sitting between them. CDR3 protein: CASSSTGNTIYF. The CDR3 nucleotides are TGTGCCAGTAGCTCGACTGGAAACACCATATATTTT.

The chain has TRBV6-6 and TRBJ2-7; 7 bases are a match to TRBD2. Trimming cost V 2 bases and J 4 bases; bases outside gene matches: 5. This CDR3 comprises 14 residues. CDR1 is MNHNY and CDR2 is SVGAGI in the germline V gene (reference sequence). CDR3 nucleotide sequence: TGTGCCAGCAGTTACGGGGGGGGACCTTACGAGCAGTACTTC. Translating gives CASSYGGGPYEQYF.

V usage is TRBV6-5 and J usage is TRBJ1-6; possibly TRBD1 for D (5 bases). Trimming cost V 10 bases and J 8 bases, with 15 bases left between them. The CDR3 runs 13 residues. The germline CDR1 and CDR2 sequences are MNHEY and SVGAGI. The CDR3 sequence is CAIGTLTDSPLHF. The CDR3 DNA sequence: TGTGCCATAGGGACTCTCACGGATTCACCCCTCCACTTT.

The genes are TRBV10-3 and TRBJ1-2; possible D gene TRBD1, 5 bases. Germline CDR1 reads ENHRY; CDR2 reads SYGVKD. This CDR3 is built from 16 residues. Trimming took off 3 bases at V and 0 bases at J, with 14 bases between the two ends. CDR3: CAISEGRVRPNYGYTF. For the CDR3, the DNA is TGTGCCATCAGTGAAGGCAGGGTGAGACCTAACTATGGCTACACCTTC.

This rearrangement joins TRBV7-2 to TRBJ1-5; possibly TRBD1 for D (5 bases). The germline V gene encodes CDR1 SGHTA and CDR2 FQGNSA. CDR3 length: 16 residues. V was cut by 1 base and J by 7 bases, with 17 bases left in between. CDR3 region: CASSLEGQGVGQPQHF. In nucleotides, the CDR3 is TGTGCCAGCAGCTTAGAGGGGCAGGGCGTCGGGCAGCCCCAGCATTTT.

This clone showed up just a few times. The J gene is TRBJ2-7, the V gene TRBV5-6; TRBD1 aligns across 12 bases. CDR1 and CDR2 (germline): SGHDT, YYEEEE. The CDR3 length is 14 residues. Trimming took 4 bases from V and 6 from J; bases not matched to a gene: 5. The DNA of the CDR3 is TGTGCCAGCAGCCGGGGACAGGGGGCTCCCGAGCAGTACTTC. Protein sequence: CASSRGQGAPEQYF. The entire variable domain, with the rest obtained from reference TRBV5-6 and TRBJ2-7, is as follows: DAGVTQSPTHLIKTRGQQVTLRCSPKSGHDTVSWYQQALGQGPQFIFQYYEEEERQRGNFPDRFSGHQFPNYSSELNVNALLLGDSALYLCASSRGQGAPEQYFGPGTRLTVT.

The chain uses TRBV5-6 and TRBJ1-1; unclear D gene. V was shortened by 5 bases and J by 5 bases, with 7 bases between the two germline ends. The CDR3 has 11 amino acids. CDR1 SGHDT and CDR2 YYEEEE come from the germline V gene. CDR3 coding DNA: TGTGCCAGCAGAAGGCGGACTGAAGCTTTCTTT. This gives the protein CASRRRTEAFF.

The chain couples TRBV18 to TRBJ1-2; D uncertain. This CDR3 spans 16 amino acids. CDR1 and CDR2 from the germline V gene are KGHSH and LQKENI. V lost 4 bases and J 3 bases, leaving 18 bases between the germline ends. The CDR3 DNA reads as TGTGCCAGCTCACTCCTGTGGGGAGCTGGGGACTATGGCTACACCTTC. This codes for CASSLLWGAGDYGYTF.

The rearrangement uses TRBV11-2 and TRBJ2-3; possible D gene TRBD1, 5 bases. The CDR3 sequence is 19 residues long. Germline CDR1 reads SGHAT; CDR2 reads FQNNGV. V was clipped by 0 bases and J by 2 bases, with 21 bases between them. CDR3 residues: CASSLDPGAGHQDTDTQYF. In DNA, the CDR3 is TGTGCCAGCAGCTTAGATCCTGGCGCAGGGCATCAAGACACAGATACGCAGTATTTT.

In DNA, the CDR3 is TGTGCCAGCAGCTGGGGACAGTACACAAACTATGGCTACACCTTC. Its protein product is CASSWGQYTNYGYTF. The V and J genes are TRBV5-6 and TRBJ1-2; 7 positions agree with TRBD1. Looked up from germline, CDR1 is SGHDT and CDR2 is YYEEEE. With 3 bases clipped from V and 2 bases from J, the junction kept 7 bases outside the gene matches. This CDR3 has 15 amino acids.

This clone was recorded a few times. The chain carries TRBV9 and TRBJ1-2, with D unresolved. CDR1 SGDLS and CDR2 YYNGEE come from the germline V gene. The V end lost 4 bases, the J end lost 2 bases, and 9 bases lay between the germline ends. This CDR3 is built from 13 residues. The CDR3 DNA is TGTGCCAGCAGCCCTTTTGTCAACTATGGCTACACCTTC. This gives the protein CASSPFVNYGYTF.

This clone was observed a handful of times. This rearrangement joins TRBV27 to TRBJ2-5, with 10 nucleotides matching TRBD1. CDR1 MNHEY and CDR2 SMNVEV come from the germline V gene (reference sequence). The CDR3 consists of 12 residues. The V and J ends lost 8 bases and 5 bases, in that order; junction bases with no gene match: 2. CDR3 bases: TGTGCCAGCTGGACAGGGGGGGAGACCCAGTACTTC. It is translated as CASWTGGETQYF.

J is TRBJ2-3 and V is TRBV7-3, with 12 bases identical to TRBD2. The germline gives CDR1 SGHTA, CDR2 FQGTGA. CDR3 length equals 13 residues. Trimming took 5 bases from V and 11 from J; bases not matched to a gene: 5. As DNA, the CDR3 is TGTGCCAGCAGCCCTCGGACTAGCGGGGAGCAGTATTTT. It is translated as CASSPRTSGEQYF.

This clone was detected a few times. V is TRBV18 and J is TRBJ1-6, with 7 bases aligning to TRBD1. The CDR3 has 13 residues. Trimming at V came to 4 bases and at J to 9 bases, leaving 3 bases not matched to a gene. Germline V CDR1 and CDR2: KGHSH, LQKENI. The CDR3: CASSRAGGSPLHF. In nucleotides, the CDR3 is TGTGCCAGCTCACGGGCAGGGGGTTCACCCCTCCACTTT.

The chain joins TRBV12-3 or TRBV12-4 to TRBJ2-1; TRBD2 might be the D (6 bases). With 3 bases removed from V and 10 bases from J, the gap between germline ends came to 13 bases. This CDR3 spans 13 amino acids. CDR3 coding DNA: TGTGCCAGCAGTTTGCCGGGACTTACAGAGCAGTTCTTC. Encoded protein: CASSLPGLTEQFF.

In nucleotides, the CDR3 is TGTGCCAGCAGCCAAAACACAGGGTATGGTGGCTACACCTTC. Translation gives CASSQNTGYGGYTF. This chain connects TRBV14 to TRBJ1-2, with D possibly matching TRBD1 (6 bases). The CDR3 extends over 14 amino acids. The germline V gene encodes CDR1 SGHDN and CDR2 FVKESK. V lost 2 bases to trimming and J lost 7 bases, with 14 bases between them.

The sample holds one count of this clone. The chain has TRBV7-6 and TRBJ2-1, with 9 bases aligning to TRBD1. The CDR3 has 16 residues. The germline gives CDR1 SGHVS, CDR2 FNYEAQ. Trimming removed 2 bases from V and 8 bases from J; junction bases left unmatched: 10. CDR3 amino acids: CASSLFRDRVSDEQFF. The CDR3 bases are TGTGCCAGCAGCTTATTCCGGGACAGGGTCTCAGATGAGCAGTTCTTC.

This chain uses TRBV11-2 with TRBJ2-5; D not resolved. The CDR3 is 12 residues long. CDR1 and CDR2 from the germline V gene are SGHAT and FQNNGV. The germline V and J ends were trimmed by 0 bases and 5 bases, with 4 bases remaining between them. The CDR3 here is CASSLDSETQYF. The CDR3 DNA reads as TGTGCCAGCAGCTTAGACTCGGAGACCCAGTACTTC.

This sequence joins TRBV12-5 and TRBJ1-1, with D tentatively TRBD1 (6 bases). The CDR3 runs 14 residues. Germline V gene lookup returns CDR1 LGHNT and CDR2 FRNRAP. V lost 5 bases to trimming and J lost 10 bases, with 20 bases between them. CDR3 region: CASGALRGGRVAFF. The CDR3 nucleotides are TGTGCTAGTGGTGCCCTCAGGGGTGGCCGTGTAGCTTTCTTT. The variable domain in full, completed from reference TRBV12-5 and TRBJ1-1, reads DARVTQTPRHKVTEMGQEVTMRCQPILGHNTVFWYRQTMMQGLELLAYFRNRAPLDDSGMPKDRFSAEMPDATLATLKIQPSEPRDSAVYFCASGALRGGRVAFFGQGTRLTVV.

The chain combines TRBV11-2 with TRBJ1-4; no definite D call. V lost 4 bases and J lost 14, with 14 bases in between. The CDR3 spans 12 residues. CDR1 and CDR2 from the germline V gene are SGHAT and FQNNGV. The DNA of the CDR3 is TGTGCCAGCAGCTATCTAGGGCGGGCCCTGTTTTTT. This sequence encodes CASSYLGRALFF.

The V call is TRBV6-5, the J call TRBJ2-7, with 8 nucleotides matching TRBD1. The J segment lost 0 bases and the V segment lost 6 bases, leaving 7 bases of the junction unmatched. Germline V gene sequence: CDR1 MNHEY, CDR2 SVGAGI. The CDR3 sequence is 15 residues long. The CDR3, as DNA: TGTGCCAGCAGCCTCGACGGGACAGGCTCCTACGAGCAGTACTTC. Encoded protein: CASSLDGTGSYEQYF.

Only one count was recorded for this clone. The chain recombines TRBV4-3 with TRBJ1-4; tentative D call: TRBD1 (5 bases). Germline assignment: CDR1 LGHNA and CDR2 YSLEER. V gave up 0 bases and J gave up 7 bases, with 15 bases separating them. The CDR3 contains 16 residues. CDR3 protein: CASSQDGGSKIEKLFF. CDR3 coding DNA: TGCGCCAGCAGCCAAGATGGGGGGAGTAAGATTGAAAAACTGTTTTTT.

The chain employs TRBV5-1 and TRBJ1-2, with 7 nucleotides matching TRBD1. Germline loops: CDR1 SGHRS, CDR2 YFSETQ. The CDR3 consists of 15 residues. Trimming at V came to 3 bases and at J to 0 bases, leaving 5 bases not matched to a gene. CDR3 sequence reads: CASSSGQSSNYGYTF. CDR3 nucleotides: TGCGCCAGCAGCTCGGGACAGTCATCTAACTATGGCTACACCTTC.

This chain connects TRBV18 to TRBJ2-3; the match to TRBD2 covers 7 bases. V dropped 1 base and J dropped 3; count of bases not matched to a gene: 7. Per germline, CDR1 KGHSH and CDR2 LQKENI. CDR3 length: 16 residues. The CDR3 coding sequence is TGTGCCAGCTCACCACAGCGGGATTTAGCTACAGATACGCAGTATTTT. Amino acid sequence: CASSPQRDLATDTQYF.

This chain uses TRBV19 with TRBJ1-2; 8 bases are shared with TRBD1. CDR1 and CDR2 from the germline V gene are LNHDA and SQIVND (reference sequence). This CDR3 region has 16 residues. V gave up 3 bases and J gave up 2 bases; unmatched junction bases: 8. CDR3 region: CASSIWRDRRNYGYTF. CDR3 coding DNA: TGTGCCAGTAGTATCTGGAGGGACAGGAGGAACTATGGCTACACCTTC.

This clone was detected once. DNA for the CDR3: TGTGCCAGCAGTTACTCTGCCCAGGGGGCGACCGGGGAGCTGTTTTTT. It yields the protein CASSYSAQGATGELFF. The chain recombines TRBV6-5 with TRBJ2-2; 8 positions agree with TRBD1. The CDR3 totals 16 residues. Trimming took 0 bases from V and 5 from J; bases not matched to a gene: 5. The germline V gene encodes CDR1 MNHEY and CDR2 SVGAGI.

This chain connects TRBV3-1 (or the pseudogene TRBV3-2) to TRBJ1-1, with D unclear. This CDR3 is built from 13 residues. Trimming left V 1 base short and J 6 bases short, with 9 bases between. Germline loops: CDR1 LGHDT, CDR2 YNNKEL (reference sequence). This CDR3 reads CASSQGGIAEAFF. CDR3 DNA sequence: TGTGCCAGCAGCCAAGGAGGCATCGCTGAAGCTTTCTTT.

V and J are TRBV5-4 and TRBJ2-2; TRBD2 aligns across 7 bases. CDR1 and CDR2 from the germline V gene are SGHNT and YYREEE (reference sequence). The CDR3 loop spans 15 amino acids. V shed 0 bases, J shed 5 bases, and the junction held 4 bases outside the gene matches. CDR3 DNA sequence: TGTGCCAGCAGCTTGGCCGGGGGAGGGACCGGGGAGCTGTTTTTT. It translates to CASSLAGGGTGELFF. The entire variable domain, with the rest obtained from reference TRBV5-4 and TRBJ2-2, is as follows: ETGVTQSPTHLIKTRGQQVTLRCSSQSGHNTVSWYQQALGQGPQFIFQYYREEENGRGNFPPRFSGLQFPNYSSELNVNALELDDSALYLCASSLAGGGTGELFFGEGSRLTVL.